This T cell receptor (beta chain) was sequenced for a study of regulatory T cells in long-lasting Graves disease (dated by TCRdb to the early 2020s). Context from the whole study: Persistent Graves' disease was defined as persistently positive TSH receptor autoantibodies together with antithyroid drug treatment for over 5 years. Antithyroid drugs had been taken for 8.5 to 11 years on average by persistent Graves' disease patients in the clinical cohort. The study took place in China and was registered as a clinical trial. A total of around 35 samples underwent TCR sequencing: around 13 from persistent and around 20 from newly diagnosed Graves' disease patients. Patients with persistent Graves' disease were compared with patients with newly diagnosed Graves' disease using TCR sequencing and RNA sequencing of peripheral blood.

According to the study, the label for this sample's time point signals: persistent/refractory GD, antithyroid drugs over 5 years with positive TRAb. RNA was extracted from PBMCs in TRIzol for both TCR sequencing and RNA sequencing. The diagnosis of Graves' disease followed American Thyroid Association guidelines. The patients came from an endocrinology department in Xi'an, China. Each patient gave approximately 10 milliliters of peripheral blood, collected in an EDTA anticoagulant tube. Ficoll Paque Plus density gradient separation was used to isolate PBMCs, and no additional T cell sorting was done. An Agilent 2100 Bioanalyzer and agarose gel were used to check RNA quality, while a NanoDrop 2000 measured RNA concentration. The CDR3 covers 13 residues, taking in both the cysteine and the phenylalanine. The sequence is cut down to CDR3 DNA, 39 bases in frame from base 1. From a lookup of the germline V gene (reference sequence), CDR1 and CDR2 are SGHAT and FQDESV. V and J lose 0 bases and 6 bases, and a span of 9 bases separates them.

General study outcomes and caveats: The study examined only peripheral blood because the primary lesion, thyroid tissue, could not be accessed. The authors acknowledged the small sample size as a limitation that may reduce accuracy. Sequencing and analysis were limited to the TCR beta chain. Persistent Graves' disease patients showed lower TCR Shannon entropy and fewer highly expanded clones than newly diagnosed patients, suggesting clonal expansion. More public clonotypes were shared among persistent patients (approximately 3,000) than among newly diagnosed patients (966). Persistent disease showed preferential use of TRBV28, TRBJ1-2 and TRBJ2-5, whereas newly diagnosed disease favored TRBV20-1 and TRBJ2-1.

Library creation used multiplex PCR. For sequencing, an Illumina HiSeq 4000 was employed. CDR3 regions were amplified by Arm-PCR with iRepertoire HTBI primers to construct TCR beta libraries. Before sequencing, the PCR products underwent gel purification. The original pipeline was this. Across samples, about 64 TRBV and 13 to 15 TRBJ segments were identified and used for gene usage analysis of CDR3 amino acid clonotypes. Filtered high-quality paired reads were merged into contigs using COPE and FqMerger. Contigs were aligned with BLAST to IMGT TRBV, TRBD and TRBJ reference genes, and CDR3 was defined per IMGT. Any clonotype with a frequency above 0.1% was classified as a highly expanded clone. Shannon entropy served as the measure of repertoire diversity, while the Gini coefficient captured V-J evenness. Public clonotypes were defined as clonotypes shared by more than one individual. TCRdb trimmed public reads at Q25 via fastp, called clones via MiXCR and kept in-frame beta chains. A single entry per CDR3 protein holds the most common genes and DNA from its merged rows. The V and J calls here are based on TCRdb, not the publication. Across this sample there are hundreds of thousands of distinct CDR3 sequences, with more than 20% seen only once. Clones ranked in the top ten supply approximately 8% of the sample.

This clonotype was recorded at least ten times. Its antigen is still unknown. Per-base qualities were not stored, and no clone one base away is much larger. This clonotype originated in a female donor with Graves disease. Recombination linked TRBV11-1 to TRBJ2-7, with no reliable assignment of the D segment. Sequences were derived from peripheral blood mononuclear cells (PBMCs), sampled when the disease was refractory, from a patient treated with antithyroid drugs. The CDR3 loop reads CASSLARPGEQYF. The sequenced DNA: TGTGCCAGCAGCTTAGCGCGCCCAGGCGAGCAGTACTTC.